The 17 T cell receptor beta chains below come from one sample, sequenced in a study of regulatory T cells in long-lasting Graves disease (TCRdb year 2021). The library relied on multiplex PCR. Data came from an Illumina HiSeq 4000. iRepertoire HTBI primers and Arm-PCR amplification of CDR3 regions were used to construct TCR beta libraries. TCRdb applied fastp at Q25 and MiXCR to the public reads, then kept only in-frame beta chains. When rows share a CDR3 protein, they turn into one entry using the most common DNA and genes. The sample table shows roughly 410,000 distinct CDR3 sequences, and around 16% are seen once. The ten largest clones capture approximately 8% of the sample. The time point label here, explained by the study, means: newly diagnosed GD, antithyroid drugs for less than 3 months. For both TCR sequencing and RNA sequencing, RNA was extracted from PBMCs using TRIzol. These data were also filed under a second study, of T cells in Graves' hyperthyroidism and ophthalmopathy.

This specimen was peripheral blood mononuclear cells (PBMCs), taken at new diagnosis, from a patient treated with antithyroid drugs. Receptor source: a woman between 35 and 50 years old with Graves disease. Donor details come from another sample of the same person, matched by shared clones.

This clonotype was observed at least ten times. The rearrangement joins TRBV11-2 to TRBJ2-6; 7 nucleotides align to TRBD1. The CDR3 is made up of 16 amino acids. Germline CDR1 is SGHAT and CDR2 is FQNNGV. V lost 5 bases and J lost 2; bases outside the gene matches: 6. Here the CDR3 reads CASSNLDRAGANVLTF. The CDR3 DNA follows: TGTGCCAGCAGCAACCTAGACAGGGCTGGGGCCAACGTCCTGACTTTC.

This clonotype has ten or more counts. The rearrangement joins TRBV10-3 to TRBJ1-1, with a tentative D call TRBD1 (5 bases). From germline, CDR1 is ENHRY and CDR2 SYGVKD. V lost 10 bases, J lost 4 bases, and 16 bases lay in between. The CDR3 spans 13 residues. CDR3 in DNA: TGTGCCACGTTAAGGGGAATGGGCACTGAAGCTTTCTTT. It yields the protein CATLRGMGTEAFF.

The chain couples TRBV6-5 to TRBJ2-5; the match to TRBD2 covers 11 bases. J was trimmed by 1 base and V by 2 bases; bases with no gene match: 6. This CDR3 is built from 17 residues. The V gene's germline CDR1 is MNHEY and CDR2 SVGAGI. The CDR3 DNA reads TGTGCCAGCAGTTACGGGCTAGCGGGAGGCTTCCAAGAGACCCAGTACTTC. Its protein product is CASSYGLAGGFQETQYF.

This clonotype was seen at least ten times. The rearrangement links TRBV20-1 to TRBJ2-7; D gene ambiguous. CDR3 length equals 13 residues. Germline values: CDR1 DFQATT, CDR2 SNEGSKA (reference sequence). Deletions cut 7 bases from V and 4 bases from J, with 17 bases between. Here the CDR3 DNA reads TGCAGTGTGCAGTTGGAAAGGGCTTACGAGCAGTACTTC. This encodes CSVQLERAYEQYF.

This clonotype was seen only a few times. The chain uses TRBV19 and TRBJ1-6; possible D gene TRBD1, 5 bases. The germline gives CDR1 LNHDA, CDR2 SQIVND (reference sequence). V lost 5 bases and J 6 bases, leaving 14 bases between the germline ends. The CDR3 length is 15 residues. The CDR3 loop reads CASSPRGRANSPLHF. The DNA of the CDR3 is TGTGCCAGTAGTCCGCGGGGCAGGGCTAATTCACCCCTCCACTTT. The full variable domain, with the rest looked up from reference TRBV19 and TRBJ1-6, is DGGITQSPKYLFRKEGQNVTLSCEQNLNHDAMYWYRQDPGQGLRLIYYSQIVNDFQKGDIAEGYSVSREKKESFPLTVTSAQKNPTAFYLCASSPRGRANSPLHFGNGTRLTVT.

This chain links TRBV7-9 with TRBJ2-1; 9 bases match TRBD2. The CDR3 is made up of 15 amino acids. Per the germline V gene, CDR1 is SEHNR and CDR2 is FQNEAQ (reference sequence). Trimming removed 5 bases from V and 6 bases from J; junction bases left unmatched: 8. This chain's CDR3 is CASSPGREGRNEQFF. The CDR3 DNA reads as TGTGCCAGCAGCCCGGGGCGGGAGGGCCGCAATGAGCAGTTCTTC.

This clonotype was seen ten or more times. The genes are TRBV5-1 and TRBJ2-3, with TRBD2 matching 16 bases. The germline gives CDR1 SGHRS, CDR2 YFSETQ. This CDR3 is built from 17 residues. Germline trimming cut 4 bases from V and 3 bases from J; bases unmatched to any gene: 5. The CDR3 DNA reads TGCGCCAGCAGCGAGGGACTAGCGGGAGGGAGTACAGATACGCAGTATTTT. Translated, it gives CASSEGLAGGSTDTQYF.

Notes on this clonotype: Given a much more abundant clone one base away, this may be a read error. The chain recombines TRBV7-9 with TRBJ2-2; D not resolved. V gave up 11 bases and J gave up 3 bases, with 7 bases separating them. This CDR3 has 11 residues. Germline CDR1 SEHNR, CDR2 FQNEAQ (reference sequence). The CDR3 bases are TGTGCCGGCATATACACCGGGGAGCTGTTTTTT. This encodes CAGIYTGELFF.

V and J are TRBV14 and TRBJ2-3, with 7 bases aligning to TRBD1. This CDR3 has 14 amino acids. Germline CDR1 SGHDN, CDR2 FVKESK. J was trimmed by 5 bases and V by 4 bases; bases with no gene match: 6. CDR3 loop: CASSPDSGGDTQYF. The CDR3 DNA reads TGTGCCAGCAGCCCTGATTCAGGGGGAGATACGCAGTATTTT.

At least ten counts were recorded for this clonotype. The rearrangement uses TRBV7-6 and TRBJ2-2, with D uncertain. Germline CDR1 is SGHVS and CDR2 is FNYEAQ. Between the trimmed V and J ends, which lost 8 bases and 4 bases, there was a span of 14 bases. This CDR3 has 14 residues. The CDR3 loop is CASARTWGTGELFF. The CDR3 bases are TGTGCCAGCGCCCGAACGTGGGGCACCGGGGAGCTGTTTTTT.

This sequence joins TRBV4-1 and TRBJ2-5; TRBD2 aligns across 13 bases. Germline trimming cut 2 bases from V and 1 base from J; bases unmatched to any gene: 7. The germline CDR1 and CDR2 sequences are MGHRA and YSYEKL. The CDR3 length is 18 residues. The CDR3 coding sequence is TGCGCCAGCAGCCAATCCGGGACTAGCGGGGCAACCCAAGAGACCCAGTACTTC. It is translated as CASSQSGTSGATQETQYF.

The sample holds many counts of this clonotype. The chain carries TRBV7-9 and TRBJ2-5; 12 nucleotides agree with TRBD2. Germline V gene lookup returns CDR1 SEHNR and CDR2 FQNEAQ (reference sequence). The CDR3 length is 17 residues. With V trimmed by 4 bases and J by 4 bases, 10 bases remained unmatched. CDR3 in amino acids: CASSWNGRGLAGETQYF. The CDR3 region has the DNA TGTGCCAGCAGCTGGAATGGGCGGGGACTAGCGGGAGAGACCCAGTACTTC.

This clonotype was observed many times. J is TRBJ2-7 and V is TRBV5-1, with D possibly being TRBD2 (6 bases). The CDR3 length is 12 residues. Trimming removed 4 bases at V and 9 bases at J, with 14 bases between. Germline V CDR1 and CDR2: SGHRS, YFSETQ. The CDR3 here is CASSPTTGRQYF. The DNA of the CDR3 is TGCGCCAGCAGCCCTACTACCGGGAGGCAGTACTTC.

In this sample, this clonotype turned up a few times. The chain combines TRBV20-1 with TRBJ1-4; 8 nucleotides match TRBD1. There are 15 residues in the CDR3. V lost 4 bases to trimming and J lost 3 bases; unmatched junction nucleotides: 7. Germline V gene lookup returns CDR1 DFQATT and CDR2 SNEGSKA (reference sequence). The CDR3 nucleotides are TGCAGTGCTATGACAGGGGAGGGAGCTAATGAAAAACTGTTTTTT. Its translation is CSAMTGEGANEKLFF.

J is TRBJ1-3 and V is TRBV4-1, with 10 bases lining up with TRBD1. V trimming: 4 bases; J trimming: 1 base; junction bases outside the gene matches: 4. The CDR3 extends over 16 amino acids. CDR1 and CDR2 from the germline V gene are MGHRA and YSYEKL. The CDR3, as DNA: TGCGCCAGCAGCCCCCTGGGACAGGGGTCTGGAAACACCATATATTTT. This translates into CASSPLGQGSGNTIYF.

This clonotype was counted between two and nine times. Since no conserved phenylalanine or tryptophan closes the CDR3, a read error is the likely cause. The J gene is TRBJ2-2, the V gene TRBV7-9, with TRBD2 matching over 8 bases. The CDR3 covers 15 residues. Germline CDR1 reads SEHNR; CDR2 reads FQNEAQ (reference sequence). Unmatched junction bases numbered 4, after V lost 4 bases and J lost 3 bases. The CDR3 DNA follows: TGTGCCAGCAGCTCAAGCGGGAGCTACACCGGGGAGCTGTTTTAT. Translated: CASSSSGSYTGELFY.

This clonotype was observed at least ten times. This rearrangement joins TRBV29-1 to TRBJ1-1, with TRBD1 matching 10 bases. V dropped 4 bases and J dropped 6; count of bases not matched to a gene: 8. Germline loops: CDR1 SQVTM, CDR2 ANQGSEA. This CDR3 region has 14 residues. CDR3 loop: CSVGDRGEGAEAFF. DNA for the CDR3: TGCAGCGTTGGGGACAGGGGAGAGGGGGCTGAAGCTTTCTTT. Combining the CDR3 with reference TRBV29-1 and TRBJ1-1 gives the whole variable domain SAVISQKPSRDICQRGTSLTIQCQVDSQVTMMFWYRQQPGQSLTLIATANQGSEATYESGFVIDKFPISRPNLTFSTLTVSNMSPEDSSIYLCSVGDRGEGAEAFFGQGTRLTVV.